The 8 T cell receptor beta chains presented below share a single source sample, sequenced in a study of blood T cell repertoires in COVID-19. Data came from immunoSEQ multiplex PCR; TCRdb stores just in-frame clones and leaves some out. The sample includes under 300,000 clones, 86% of them seen just once. What was sequenced was peripheral blood. The receptor source for this set is a woman in her seventies with COVID-19, enrolled during active disease.

The rearrangement joins TRBV18 to TRBJ1-5; D is unclear. CDR1 is KGHSH and CDR2 is LQKENI in the germline V gene. Trimming took 3 bases from V and 4 from J, leaving 10 bases between them. The CDR3 extends over 14 amino acids. CDR3 sequence: CASSPGVGNQPQHF. The DNA of the CDR3 is TGTGCCAGCTCACCGGGAGTTGGGAATCAGCCCCAGCATTTT.

The gene calls are TRBV29-1 and TRBJ2-5, with D perhaps matching TRBD2 (5 bases). V lost 4 bases and J 5 bases, leaving 11 bases between the germline ends. CDR1 SQVTM and CDR2 ANQGSEA come from the germline V gene. The CDR3 loop spans 12 amino acids. Written as DNA, the CDR3 is TGCAGCGTTGCCGGGGAGCGGGAGACCCAGTACTTC. Its translation: CSVAGERETQYF.

CDR3 sequence reads: CASSYLWALSSYNEQFF. The DNA for the CDR3 is TGTGCCAGCAGTTATCTTTGGGCCCTGAGCTCCTACAATGAGCAGTTCTTC. V usage is TRBV6-2 or TRBV6-3 and J usage is TRBJ2-1; D is undetermined. The ends were cut back, 3 bases at V and 0 bases at J, with 15 bases in the middle. Germline lookup yields CDR1 MNHEY and CDR2 SVGEGT. This CDR3 has 17 residues.

This sequence joins TRBV19 and TRBJ1-5, with 7 bases that match TRBD1. The CDR3 covers 14 residues. Germline V lookup: CDR1 LNHDA, CDR2 SQIVND (reference sequence). V lost 7 bases to trimming and J lost 1 base; unmatched junction nucleotides: 4. Here the CDR3 DNA reads TGTGCCAGTACCAGGGACAGAAGCAATCAGCCCCAGCATTTT. It encodes CASTRDRSNQPQHF.

The chain couples TRBV7-8 to TRBJ2-7; 8 bases are shared with TRBD1. The V segment lost 4 bases and the J segment 3 bases; nucleotides outside the gene matches: 8. This CDR3 contains 15 residues. CDR1 SGHVS and CDR2 FQNEAQ come from the germline V gene. CDR3 loop: CASSSTRQGNYEQYF. The CDR3 DNA follows: TGTGCCAGCAGCTCTACCAGACAGGGGAACTACGAGCAGTACTTC.

The V gene is TRBV30, the J gene TRBJ2-7, with 9 positions matching TRBD1. The germline V gene encodes CDR1 GTSNPN and CDR2 SVGIG (reference sequence). V trimming: 5 bases; J trimming: 1 base; junction bases outside the gene matches: 9. The CDR3 contains 15 residues. CDR3 sequence: CAWDYRDRVSYEQYF. As DNA, the CDR3 is TGTGCCTGGGACTACCGGGACAGGGTTTCCTACGAGCAGTACTTC.

The gene calls are TRBV2 and TRBJ1-1; tentative D call: TRBD1 (5 bases). The CDR3 is 11 amino acids. Germline lookup yields CDR1 SNHLY and CDR2 FYNNEI. The CDR3 is CANSRGAEAFF. The CDR3 coding sequence is TGTGCAAACTCCCGGGGGGCTGAAGCTTTCTTT.

This rearrangement joins TRBV28 to TRBJ2-7, with D perhaps matching TRBD2 (7 bases). CDR1 is MDHEN and CDR2 is SYDVKM in the germline V gene. This CDR3 has 14 amino acids. Trimming removed 5 bases at V and 4 bases at J, with 15 bases between. The CDR3 DNA follows: TGTGCCAGCAGTAGGGGGGGCGTGAAGTACGAGCAGTACTTC. Its translation: CASSRGGVKYEQYF.